The 3 T cell receptor beta chains presented below share a single source sample, sequenced in a study of blood T cell repertoires in COVID-19. The assay was immunoSEQ multiplex PCR, and TCRdb's table has in-frame clones only and misses some. This sample has about 16,000 clones, with around 87% found just once. Sequencing was carried out using peripheral blood. The receptors were gathered from a human donor in a cohort sampled during active COVID-19.

This chain joins TRBV19 and TRBJ2-1, with 13 bases identical to TRBD2. The CDR3 extends over 13 amino acids. Looked up from germline, CDR1 is LNHDA and CDR2 is SQIVND (reference sequence). Germline trimming cut 9 bases from V and 10 bases from J; bases unmatched to any gene: 6. CDR3 sequence (DNA): TGTGCCAGCACTAGCGGGGGGGATCGGGAGCAGTTCTTC. Amino acids: CASTSGGDREQFF.

This rearrangement joins TRBV27 to TRBJ1-4; the match to TRBD1 covers 8 bases. Germline CDR1 MNHEY, CDR2 SMNVEV (reference sequence). The V and J ends lost 7 bases and 8 bases, in that order; junction bases with no gene match: 15. This CDR3 contains 16 residues. The DNA of the CDR3 is TGTGCCAGCAATTCCCAGGGGCAGGGGGCATTGGAAAAACTGTTTTTT. Translation gives CASNSQGQGALEKLFF.

The chain combines TRBV5-5 with TRBJ1-4; TRBD1 might be the D (5 bases). In germline, CDR1 is SGHKS, CDR2 YYEKEE (reference sequence). The CDR3 has 14 amino acids. V lost 2 bases, J lost 7 bases, and 12 bases lay in between. CDR3 sequence (DNA): TGTGCCAGCAGCTTCTTAAGGGGCGTTGAAAAACTGTTTTTT. Amino acid sequence: CASSFLRGVEKLFF.